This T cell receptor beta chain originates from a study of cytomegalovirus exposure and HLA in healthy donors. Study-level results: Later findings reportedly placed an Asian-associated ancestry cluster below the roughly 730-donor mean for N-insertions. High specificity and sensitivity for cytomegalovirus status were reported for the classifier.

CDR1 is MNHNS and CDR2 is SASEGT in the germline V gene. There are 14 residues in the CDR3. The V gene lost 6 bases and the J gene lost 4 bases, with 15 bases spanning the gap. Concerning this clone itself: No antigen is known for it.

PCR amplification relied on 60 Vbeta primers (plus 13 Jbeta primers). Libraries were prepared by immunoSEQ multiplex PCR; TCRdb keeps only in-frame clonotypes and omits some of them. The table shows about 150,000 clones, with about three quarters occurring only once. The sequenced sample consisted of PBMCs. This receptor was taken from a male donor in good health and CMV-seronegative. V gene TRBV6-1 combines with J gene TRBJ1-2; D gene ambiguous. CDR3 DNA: TGTGCCAGCAGACAACAGAGTTCTATCTATGGCTACACCTTC. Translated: CASRQQSSIYGYTF.